The clone carrying this T cell receptor beta chain was counted only a few times. These data originate in a study of cytomegalovirus exposure and HLA in healthy donors. Data came from immunoSEQ multiplex PCR; TCRdb stores just in-frame clones and leaves some out. The sample contains about 130,000 clones, roughly 89% of which appear only once. Germline CDR1 reads DFQATT; CDR2 reads SNEGSKA (reference sequence). The CDR3 is made up of 10 amino acids. Between the trimmed V and J ends, which lost 6 bases and 12 bases, there was a span of 12 bases. Sequencing used PBMCs. This rearrangement joins TRBV20-1 to TRBJ2-1; D is possibly TRBD2 (5 bases). The receptor was derived from a woman between 18 and 29 years old in good health and CMV-seronegative. The CDR3 region is CSAERLSQFF. In DNA form, the CDR3 reads TGCAGTGCGGAGAGACTATCGCAGTTCTTC.